The 8 T cell receptor beta chains below were found in one sample sequenced in a study of blood T cell repertoires in COVID-19. This table comes from immunoSEQ multiplex PCR, and its TCRdb copy is limited to in-frame clones, with some not included. Here the sample spans 200,000 to 300,000 clones, over 70% being singletons. Source material: peripheral blood. These receptors were collected from a woman of 80 years or more with acute or convalescent COVID-19.

The chain joins TRBV5-1 to TRBJ1-3; 8 bases align to TRBD1. This CDR3 contains 17 residues. The germline V gene encodes CDR1 SGHRS and CDR2 YFSETQ. V dropped 0 bases and J dropped 0; count of bases not matched to a gene: 5. As DNA, the CDR3 is TGCGCCAGCAGCTTGGCTCCAGACAGGGGCTCTGGAAACACCATATATTTT. It encodes CASSLAPDRGSGNTIYF.

The V and J genes are TRBV12-3 or TRBV12-4 and TRBJ1-2; D might be TRBD1 (6 bases). Trimming took 6 bases from V and 7 from J, leaving 15 bases between them. The CDR3 loop spans 13 amino acids. The CDR3 region has the DNA TGTGCCAGCAGCCTAGAGGGGGTTGGTGGCTACACCTTC. Translating gives CASSLEGVGGYTF.

The rearrangement uses TRBV9 and TRBJ2-1, with 7 bases aligning to TRBD2. Germline V gene data show CDR1 as SGDLS and CDR2 as YYNGEE. This CDR3 comprises 16 residues. Trimming removed 3 bases from V and 5 bases from J; junction bases left unmatched: 11. The CDR3 DNA is TGTGCCAGCAGCGCCTTACTGGGAGGGTCTGACAATGAGCAGTTCTTC. Translated: CASSALLGGSDNEQFF.

V and J are TRBV11-3 and TRBJ2-7, with 9 bases aligning to TRBD1. Trimming at V came to 1 base and at J to 4 bases, leaving 8 bases not matched to a gene. The CDR3 length is 16 residues. The germline V gene has CDR1 SGHNT and CDR2 YENEEA. The CDR3 loop reads CASSLGGTGREYEQYF. In nucleotides, the CDR3 is TGTGCCAGCAGCTTAGGCGGGACAGGGAGGGAGTACGAGCAGTACTTC.

CDR3 protein: CASSLGGQTGGWPQHF. Written as DNA, the CDR3 is TGCGCCAGCAGCTTGGGGGGACAGACTGGGGGTTGGCCCCAGCATTTT. This chain connects TRBV5-1 to TRBJ1-5; 7 bases agree with TRBD1. CDR1 and CDR2 from the germline V gene are SGHRS and YFSETQ. The ends lost 0 bases at V and 9 bases at J; junction bases unmatched: 12. The CDR3 spans 16 residues.

The chain uses TRBV7-9 and TRBJ1-2; D is uncertain. The CDR3 contains 15 residues. V was pared by 1 base and J by 4 bases, with 13 bases between. CDR1 is SEHNR, CDR2 FQNEAQ, per germline (reference sequence). The CDR3 is CASSLEVTFTYGYTF. The CDR3 coding sequence is TGTGCCAGCAGCTTAGAGGTGACTTTTACCTATGGCTACACCTTC. Supplemented by reference TRBV7-9 and TRBJ1-2, the full variable domain reads DTGVSQNPRHKITKRGQNVTFRCDPISEHNRLYWYRQTLGQGPEFLTYFQNEAQLEKSRLLSDRFSAERPKGSFSTLEIQRTEQGDSAMYLCASSLEVTFTYGYTFGSGTRLTVV.

This clone appeared once. The rearrangement links TRBV15 to TRBJ1-3; D unclear. Germline V lookup: CDR1 LNHNV, CDR2 YYDKDF (reference sequence). V was pared by 0 bases and J by 4 bases, with 13 bases between. This CDR3 contains 16 residues. CDR3 sequence: CATSRDLNLRGNTIYF. DNA for the CDR3: TGTGCCACCAGCAGAGATTTAAATTTGAGGGGAAACACCATATATTTT.

This clone was detected only a few times. The chain recombines TRBV13 with TRBJ2-7, with 9 bases matching TRBD2. The CDR3 length is 15 residues. Germline values: CDR1 PRHDT, CDR2 FYEKMQ (reference sequence). The ends lost 1 base at V and 2 bases at J; junction bases unmatched: 3. CDR3 DNA: TGTGCCAGCAGCTTAGTAGCGGGGGACACCTACGAGCAGTACTTC. This codes for CASSLVAGDTYEQYF.